This record covers a single T cell receptor beta chain. TCRdb ran MiXCR on the 5' RACE reads and lists one entry per CDR3 protein. The data show roughly 1.6 million distinct CDR3 sequences, around 29% seen once. Germline V CDR1 and CDR2: SEHNR, FQNEAQ (reference sequence). With 3 bases removed from V and 6 bases from J, the gap between germline ends came to 8 bases. This CDR3 is 12 amino acids long. These data come from a study of identical twins. This receptor was identified in a newborn girl in good health. The chain carries TRBV7-9 and TRBJ1-2; D gene uncertain. Specimen: cord blood. DNA for the CDR3: TGTGCCAGCAGCTTTTCCAAGGATGGCTACACCTTC. Translated: CASSFSKDGYTF.